These T cell receptor beta chains were read from a single sample in a study of response to subunit inactivated influenza vaccine. One entry per CDR3 protein results from TCRdb running MiXCR on the RT-PCR reads. The data show around 520,000 distinct CDR3 sequences, 25% seen once. This material consisted of CD4+ T cells sorted from PBMCs, taken about 5 days after vaccination. These receptors all come from a middle-aged man who received an inactivated influenza vaccine. Each CDR3 is given without its conserved first and last residue.

V	J	CDR3
TRBV7-8	TRBJ1-3	ASSSIPPWAGNTIY
TRBV7-3	TRBJ2-3	ASSRLAGGPGGTDTQY
TRBV12-3/TRBV12-4	TRBJ1-2	ASSYQGYGYT
TRBV18	TRBJ2-5	ASSRDRQVGETQY
TRBV5-6	TRBJ1-2	ASSLTLEPEPNYGYT
TRBV10-2	TRBJ2-2	ASSEGGWTGELF
TRBV20-1	TRBJ2-1	SASKVAGNEQF
TRBV7-6	TRBJ2-2	ASSSAPGRDLNTGELF
TRBV7-3	TRBJ2-1	ASSKHGLAGGRQF
TRBV29-1	TRBJ1-1	SVEDPRAGRNTEAF
TRBV20-1	TRBJ1-1	SARGFSWRTQAF
TRBV4-1	TRBJ2-2	ASSQTVTGELF
TRBV4-1	TRBJ1-5	ASSQEGTGRHQPQH
TRBV5-1	TRBJ2-1	ASSIPSGGSSVDEQF
TRBV7-2	TRBJ2-1	ASSLERGRAHNEQF
TRBV5-4	TRBJ2-3	ASSWMGGRTDTQY
TRBV5-1	TRBJ2-5	ASRNGQGTGNRETQY
TRBV6-2/TRBV6-3	TRBJ2-7	ASSGPGQGTYEQY
TRBV5-1	TRBJ1-1	ASSPWGGSQPSSEAF
TRBV4-1	TRBJ1-5	ASSGGSGGSQPQH
TRBV29-1	TRBJ1-1	SGLVSLKAF